Here is one T cell receptor (beta chain) with its context. The T cells that were sequenced for TCR beta were CD8+ and CD4+ cells from blood. FACS enriched CD8+ TEMRA cells, while bulk CD8+ and CD4+ were negatively isolated. These data belong to a study of CD8 T cells in Susac syndrome. With random hexamers, 0.5 to 1 ug RNA was reverse transcribed. Amplification of TCR beta CDR3 across 54 Vbeta and 13 Jbeta was performed with immunoSEQ multiplex PCR. MiXCR, run by TCRdb on the immunoSEQ multiplex PCR reads, gives a single entry per CDR3 protein. The profile covers approximately 280,000 distinct CDR3 sequences, with about 85% appearing a single time and 0.11% taken by the ten largest. Trimming left V 7 bases short and J 5 bases short, with 19 bases between. Germline V lookup: CDR1 SGDLS, CDR2 YYNGEE. CDR3 size: 15 residues.

The V gene is TRBV9, the J gene TRBJ2-1, with D possibly being TRBD2 (6 bases). The TCR sequence derives from a human donor with multiple sclerosis. The sequencing input was CD8+ T cells from PBMCs. This chain's CDR3 is CASSWGAGPNNEQFF. The CDR3 DNA reads as TGTGCCAGCTCCTGGGGCGCGGGACCGAACAATGAGCAGTTCTTC.